These 25 T cell receptor beta chains originate from one sample sequenced in a study of blood T cell repertoires in COVID-19. The repertoire was sequenced with immunoSEQ multiplex PCR; TCRdb's copy has only in-frame clones and lacks some. The sample includes 210,000 or so clones, over 75% of them seen just once. Sample: PBMCs or T cells enriched from blood (not recorded which). The receptors stem from a woman in her 30s who had been exposed to COVID-19.

This sequence joins TRBV15 and TRBJ2-7; TRBD2 aligns across 10 bases. The J segment lost 2 bases and the V segment lost 3 bases, leaving 4 bases of the junction unmatched. From germline, CDR1 is LNHNV and CDR2 YYDKDF (reference sequence). The CDR3 spans 15 residues. For the CDR3, the DNA is TGTGCCACCAGCAGTCTAGCGGGAGAGCCCTACGAGCAGTACTTC. Amino acid sequence: CATSSLAGEPYEQYF.

The chain employs TRBV4-2 and TRBJ1-3; D not resolved. Trimming took off 0 bases at V and 0 bases at J, with 6 bases between the two ends. CDR1 is LGHNA, CDR2 YNFKEQ, per germline. The CDR3 runs to 15 residues. The CDR3 nucleotides read TGTGCCAGCAGCCAAGAGACAAGCTCTGGAAACACCATATATTTT. Amino acids: CASSQETSSGNTIYF.

V is TRBV6-1 and J is TRBJ2-3, with D perhaps TRBD2 (6 bases). With 3 bases removed from V and 5 bases from J, the gap between germline ends came to 12 bases. The CDR3 has 14 amino acids. Germline assignment: CDR1 MNHNS and CDR2 SASEGT. CDR3 amino acids: CASSDGGAGDTQYF. The CDR3 nucleotides read TGTGCCAGCAGTGACGGGGGAGCGGGAGATACGCAGTATTTT.

This clone was seen a single time. The rearrangement joins TRBV6-5 to TRBJ2-7; 8 positions match TRBD1. V dropped 4 bases and J dropped 5; count of bases not matched to a gene: 7. Germline-derived CDR1 and CDR2 are MNHEY and SVGAGI. The CDR3 is 14 residues long. The CDR3 nucleotides read TGTGCCAGCAGTTCGGGTGACAGGGGTAACGAGCAGTACTTC. Translating it yields CASSSGDRGNEQYF.

This rearrangement joins TRBV27 to TRBJ1-1; tentatively, D is TRBD1 (6 bases). Germline CDR1 MNHEY, CDR2 SMNVEV (reference sequence). V dropped 5 bases and J dropped 1 base, with 11 bases sitting between them. This CDR3 region has 14 residues. The CDR3 DNA is TGTGCCAGCAGTCTACAGGGTAAGAACACTGAAGCTTTCTTT. This encodes CASSLQGKNTEAFF.

This sequence joins TRBV19 and TRBJ1-3; D possibly corresponds to TRBD1 (6 bases). Trimming stripped 3 bases from V and 4 bases from J, with 13 bases between. Germline lookup yields CDR1 LNHDA and CDR2 SQIVND (reference sequence). This CDR3 is built from 15 residues. For the CDR3, the DNA is TGTGCCAGTAGTATCTGGAAACAGGGCGGAAACACCATATATTTT. Encoded protein: CASSIWKQGGNTIYF.

The chain is built from TRBV30 and TRBJ1-6, with 11 bases identical to TRBD1. The CDR3 is 15 residues long. V shed 2 bases and J 9 bases; nucleotides not matched to a gene: 6. Germline lookup yields CDR1 GTSNPN and CDR2 SVGIG (reference sequence). In nucleotides, the CDR3 is TGTGCCTGGAGTCTCGGACAGGGGGCTATTTCACCCCTCCACTTT. It codes for CAWSLGQGAISPLHF. Full variable domain (remainder filled in from reference TRBV30 and TRBJ1-6): SQTIHQWPATLVQPVGSPLSLECTVEGTSNPNLYWYRQAAGRGLQLLFYSVGIGQISSEVPQNLSASRPQDRQFILSSKKLLLSDSGFYLCAWSLGQGAISPLHFGNGTRLTVT.

There are a few counts of this clone. This chain joins TRBV4-1 and TRBJ1-4; TRBD1 might be the D (5 bases). The V and J ends lost 0 bases and 0 bases respectively, with 8 bases between them. The length of the CDR3 is 16 residues. Germline V gene data show CDR1 as MGHRA and CDR2 as YSYEKL. CDR3 loop: CASSQEQVATNEKLFF. The CDR3 DNA is TGCGCCAGCAGCCAAGAACAGGTTGCAACTAATGAAAAACTGTTTTTT.

V and J are TRBV19 and TRBJ1-2; a weak D match, TRBD1 (6 bases). CDR3 length: 13 amino acids. Looked up from germline, CDR1 is LNHDA and CDR2 is SQIVND (reference sequence). V was pared by 6 bases and J by 0 bases, with 8 bases between. CDR3 in DNA: TGTGCCAGTAGGAGGGGGTCTAACTATGGCTACACCTTC. This encodes CASRRGSNYGYTF. Full variable domain (missing parts from reference TRBV19 and TRBJ1-2): DGGITQSPKYLFRKEGQNVTLSCEQNLNHDAMYWYRQDPGQGLRLIYYSQIVNDFQKGDIAEGYSVSREKKESFPLTVTSAQKNPTAFYLCASRRGSNYGYTFGSGTRLTVV.

This chain uses TRBV10-3 with TRBJ2-1, with 10 positions matching TRBD2. The J segment lost 13 bases and the V segment lost 6 bases, leaving 15 bases of the junction unmatched. This CDR3 spans 15 amino acids. CDR1 is ENHRY, CDR2 SYGVKD, per germline. The CDR3 region has the DNA TGTGCCATCAGATTCGGGACTAGCGCCACTTTCCGTCAGTTCTTC. Residues: CAIRFGTSATFRQFF.

This clone is a singleton in its sample. The V and J genes are TRBV9 and TRBJ1-2; the D gene is possibly TRBD1 (6 bases). Trimming pared 0 bases from V and 7 bases from J, leaving 10 bases between. CDR3 length equals 13 residues. Per the germline V gene, CDR1 is SGDLS and CDR2 is YYNGEE. CDR3 sequence reads: CASSVDMDSGYTF. The DNA of the CDR3 is TGTGCCAGCAGCGTAGATATGGACAGTGGCTACACCTTC. The full variable domain, its missing parts supplied by reference TRBV9 and TRBJ1-2, is DSGVTQTPKHLITATGQRVTLRCSPRSGDLSVYWYQQSLDQGLQFLIQYYNGEERAKGNILERFSAQQFPDLHSELNLSSLELGDSALYFCASSVDMDSGYTFGSGTRLTVV.

This chain uses TRBV4-1 with TRBJ2-1; 7 bases are a match to TRBD1. The CDR3 has 16 amino acids. CDR1 and CDR2 from the germline V gene are MGHRA and YSYEKL. The V segment lost 0 bases and the J segment 4 bases; nucleotides outside the gene matches: 6. The chain's CDR3 is CASSQEEQGPYNEQFF. CDR3 sequence (DNA): TGCGCCAGCAGCCAAGAAGAACAGGGGCCGTACAATGAGCAGTTCTTC.

This clone showed up just once. V usage is TRBV6-5 and J usage is TRBJ2-5, with TRBD1 identical over 7 bases. Germline-derived CDR1 and CDR2 are MNHEY and SVGAGI. V trimming: 7 bases; J trimming: 4 bases; junction bases outside the gene matches: 3. The CDR3 loop spans 12 amino acids. CDR3 residues: CASKTGVETQYF. The CDR3 nucleotides read TGTGCCAGCAAAACAGGGGTAGAGACCCAGTACTTC.

The V and J genes are TRBV27 and TRBJ2-1; weak D call: TRBD1 (5 bases). The CDR3 contains 19 residues. Germline CDR1 reads MNHEY; CDR2 reads SMNVEV (reference sequence). The V end was cut by 7 bases, the J end by 4 bases, with 29 bases between. The CDR3 sequence is CASNPSNFQGSYGYNEQFF. The DNA of the CDR3 is TGTGCCAGCAATCCCTCCAATTTTCAGGGATCATACGGATACAATGAGCAGTTCTTC.

The chain has TRBV28 and TRBJ1-2; 8 bases match TRBD1. The CDR3 consists of 12 residues. The germline V gene encodes CDR1 MDHEN and CDR2 SYDVKM. J gave up 8 bases and V 6 bases, and 5 bases lay outside the gene matches. For the CDR3, the DNA is TGTGCCAGCAGGACAGGGGTTGGAGGCTACACCTTC. Protein sequence: CASRTGVGGYTF.

The V gene is TRBV11-3, the J gene TRBJ1-4; D is possibly TRBD1 (6 bases). This CDR3 is built from 15 residues. CDR1 is SGHNT and CDR2 is YENEEA in the germline V gene. Trimming cost V 3 bases and J 10 bases, with 18 bases left between them. The DNA for the CDR3 is TGTGCCAGCAGCTTTTTTTCCGGGACACTCGGAAAACTGTTTTTT. Its protein is CASSFFSGTLGKLFF. Based on the CDR3 plus reference TRBV11-3 and TRBJ1-4, the full variable domain is EAGVVQSPRYKIIEKKQPVAFWCNPISGHNTLYWYLQNLGQGPELLIRYENEEAVDDSQLPKDRFSAERLKGVDSTLKIQPAELGDSAVYLCASSFFSGTLGKLFFGSGTQLSVL.

V usage is TRBV3-1 (or the pseudogene TRBV3-2) and J usage is TRBJ2-7; unclear D gene. CDR1 is LGHDT, CDR2 YNNKEL, per germline (reference sequence). V dropped 8 bases and J dropped 0 bases, with 14 bases sitting between them. The CDR3 length is 14 residues. CDR3: CASAGKRSSYEQYF. CDR3 nucleotides: TGTGCCAGCGCTGGAAAAAGGAGCTCCTACGAGCAGTACTTC.

The chain has TRBV5-4 and TRBJ2-5; TRBD2 matches 8 bases. Germline loops: CDR1 SGHNT, CDR2 YYREEE (reference sequence). This CDR3 is built from 16 residues. V was pared by 0 bases and J by 4 bases, with 8 bases of the junction left unmatched. Here the CDR3 reads CASSLGSAGGGETQYF. CDR3 nucleotides: TGTGCCAGCAGCTTGGGTTCTGCGGGAGGTGGAGAGACCCAGTACTTC.

For the CDR3, the DNA is TGCGCCAGCAGCTTGGGAACAGGGCCCTCATACGAGCAGTACTTC. This codes for CASSLGTGPSYEQYF. The V and J genes are TRBV5-1 and TRBJ2-7; maybe TRBD1 (6 bases). This CDR3 contains 15 residues. V gave up 0 bases and J gave up 4 bases, with 14 bases separating them. Germline CDR1 reads SGHRS; CDR2 reads YFSETQ.

This clone has only a few counts. This chain links TRBV27 with TRBJ1-6; the D gene is possibly TRBD1 (5 bases). CDR1 is MNHEY, CDR2 SMNVEV, per germline (reference sequence). The CDR3 covers 13 residues. V lost 5 bases, J lost 10 bases, and 12 bases lay in between. The CDR3 reads CASSQGIDSPLHF. CDR3 DNA: TGTGCCAGCAGTCAGGGTATTGACTCACCCCTCCACTTT.

V is TRBV15 and J is TRBJ1-2; no definite D call. Between the trimmed V and J ends, which lost 5 bases and 0 bases, there was a span of 7 bases. The CDR3 is 13 residues long. Germline V gene lookup returns CDR1 LNHNV and CDR2 YYDKDF (reference sequence). In nucleotides, the CDR3 is TGTGCCACCAGCCCGGGTTCTAACTATGGCTACACCTTC. It encodes CATSPGSNYGYTF.

The chain combines TRBV5-4 with TRBJ2-3, with TRBD2 matching over 11 bases. Germline values: CDR1 SGHNT, CDR2 YYREEE (reference sequence). J was trimmed by 6 bases and V by 6 bases; bases with no gene match: 12. The CDR3 has 16 amino acids. CDR3 nucleotides: TGTGCCAGCACCCGTCCTGGGGCTAGCGGGAGGGATACGCAGTATTTT. It translates to CASTRPGASGRDTQYF.

The DNA for the CDR3 is TGCGCCAGCAGCCGAGCAGGTGATAGCAATCAGCCCCAGCATTTT. Protein sequence: CASSRAGDSNQPQHF. The gene calls are TRBV4-1 and TRBJ1-5; D gene uncertain. The CDR3 has 15 amino acids. CDR1 is MGHRA and CDR2 is YSYEKL in the germline V gene. The ends were cut back, 4 bases at V and 0 bases at J, with 10 bases in the middle.

The CDR3 nucleotides are TGCGCCAGCAGCACCCCCCGTAGGCCAAAGGAGGATACGCAGTATTTT. Protein sequence: CASSTPRRPKEDTQYF. V is TRBV4-1 and J is TRBJ2-3; D ambiguous. CDR1 MGHRA and CDR2 YSYEKL come from the germline V gene. The CDR3 contains 16 residues. V was clipped by 5 bases and J by 6 bases, with 21 bases between them.

The chain links TRBV4-1 to TRBJ2-2; 10 positions agree with TRBD2. Germline V gene data show CDR1 as MGHRA and CDR2 as YSYEKL. The CDR3 covers 16 residues. V shed 1 base, J shed 6 bases, and the junction held 5 bases outside the gene matches. The DNA of the CDR3 is TGCGCCAGCAGCCAAGGGGTAGCGGGAGGAGCCGGGGAGCTGTTTTTT. Protein: CASSQGVAGGAGELFF.